The text below deals with one TCR beta chain. Antigen unknown. Germline V gene lookup returns CDR1 DFQATT and CDR2 SNEGSKA (reference sequence). This CDR3 contains 15 residues. V lost 3 bases and J lost 6; bases outside the gene matches: 12. The data were taken from a study of blood T cells in healthy people across ages. The wider study: Per every two T cells, about one barcoded beta molecule was captured by template switching. Study observations and caveats: Estimates of diversity drawn from one million T cells were considered underestimates. Across the age range, TCR beta diversity per million T cells fell in a roughly linear way. Long-lived donors carried more naive CD4+ cells and greater diversity than aged donors.

A sample-barcoded 5' primer and a J-beta primer mix were used in a second PCR of roughly 7 to 11 cycles. In TCRdb, the 5' RACE reads were re-called with MiXCR into one record per CDR3 protein. The table lists around 670,000 distinct CDR3 sequences, about 30% of them singletons. This chain connects TRBV20-1 to TRBJ2-3, with 7 bases that match TRBD1. This sequence was found in an elderly woman in good health. The sequenced sample consisted of blood. CDR3 in amino acids: CSASPRTGVTDTQYF. The CDR3 DNA is TGCAGTGCTAGCCCAAGGACAGGAGTAACGGATACGCAGTATTTT.